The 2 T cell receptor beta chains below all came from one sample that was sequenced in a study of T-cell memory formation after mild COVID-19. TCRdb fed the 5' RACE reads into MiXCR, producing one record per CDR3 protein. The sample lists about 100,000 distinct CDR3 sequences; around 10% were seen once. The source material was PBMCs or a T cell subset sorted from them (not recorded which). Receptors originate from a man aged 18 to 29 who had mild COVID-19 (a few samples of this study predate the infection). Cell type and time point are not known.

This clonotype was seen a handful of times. CDR3 amino acids: CASSPRDKGLNTEAFF. CDR3 nucleotide sequence: TGTGCCAGCTCACCAAGGGACAAAGGACTGAACACTGAAGCTTTCTTT. The chain carries TRBV18 and TRBJ1-1, with a possible D match to TRBD1 (6 bases). The germline V gene has CDR1 KGHSH and CDR2 LQKENI. Between the trimmed V and J ends, which lost 2 bases and 0 bases, there was a span of 13 bases. This CDR3 comprises 16 residues. The full variable domain, rest sourced from reference TRBV18 and TRBJ1-1, is NAGVMQNPRHLVRRRGQEARLRCSPMKGHSHVYWYRQLPEEGLKFMVYLQKENIIDESGMPKERFSAEFPKEGPSILRIQQVVRGDSAAYFCASSPRDKGLNTEAFFGQGTRLTVV.

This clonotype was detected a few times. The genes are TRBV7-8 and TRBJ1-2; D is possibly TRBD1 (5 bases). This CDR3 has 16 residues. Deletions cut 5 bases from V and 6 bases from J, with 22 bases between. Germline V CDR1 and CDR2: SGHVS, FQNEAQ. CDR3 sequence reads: CASSTRGQSQIDGYTF. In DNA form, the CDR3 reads TGTGCCAGCAGCACAAGGGGTCAGTCTCAAATCGATGGCTACACCTTC.